The subject of this entry is one T cell receptor (beta chain). This entry is derived from a study of T cells after yellow fever vaccination. Background on the study: Preparing low-cell-number fractions relied on SMART-Seq v4 Ultra Low Input. Points from the study as a whole: Re-detected after boosting: most primary clones, more than 95% of CD4 and 80% to 90% of CD8.

The CDR3 loop spans 15 amino acids. Per germline, CDR1 MNHEY and CDR2 SMNVEV (reference sequence). V lost 2 bases, J lost 5 bases, and 16 bases lay in between. The study made its TCR cDNA through 5'RACE template switching. That step introduced a universal primer site along with UMIs. TCRdb re-called the 5' RACE reads through MiXCR, storing one row per CDR3 protein. The sample carries 45,000 to 60,000 distinct CDR3 sequences, about 6.6% recorded once. The rearrangement uses TRBV27 and TRBJ2-7; TRBD1 might be the D (6 bases). This receptor was taken from a man aged 18 to 30 who received the YFV17D yellow fever vaccine. The sequencing used CD8+ T cells not binding an NS4B(214-222) dextramer, sorted from PBMCs, collected 45 days after the first yellow fever vaccination. The CDR3: CASSLTAGVSHEQYF. The CDR3 nucleotides read TGTGCCAGCAGTTTAACCGCAGGGGTTTCCCACGAGCAGTACTTC.